Listed below are T cell receptor beta chains from one sample, sequenced in a study of blood T cell repertoires in COVID-19. The protocol was immunoSEQ multiplex PCR, while the TCRdb copy is restricted to in-frame clones and leaves out a portion. The sample includes roughly 43,000 clones, about 88% of them seen just once. Sequencing was performed on peripheral blood. The origin of the receptors is a woman aged 70-85 years in a cohort sampled during active COVID-19. Both conserved end residues are part of each CDR3. D genes are given only for firm matches. Size is omitted from some rows. Given values are once, few, many or a class for expanded clones.

clone_size,d_call,j_call,v_call,cdr3_length,cdr3_nt,cdr3_aa
NA,TRBD2,TRBJ2-1,TRBV2,13,TGTGCCAGCAGTTGGGGGAGGGTCGATGAGCAGTTCTTC,CASSWGRVDEQFF
NA,NA,TRBJ2-7,TRBV30,11,TGTGCCTGGAGGCAGGGGTACGAGCAGTACTTC,CAWRQGYEQYF
NA,TRBD1,TRBJ1-6,TRBV5-1,15,TGCGCCAGCAGCTTACAGGGGGGCAGGGATTCACCCCTCCACTTT,CASSLQGGRDSPLHF
NA,TRBD1,TRBJ2-2,TRBV9,16,TGTGCCAGCAGCGTTCGACAGGGTATGGGAACCGGGGAGCTGTTTTTT,CASSVRQGMGTGELFF
NA,NA,TRBJ1-1,TRBV6-1,13,TGTGCCAGCAGTGAAGGCAGGAACACTGAAGCTTTCTTT,CASSEGRNTEAFF
NA,NA,TRBJ2-7,TRBV25-1,15,TGTGCCAGCAGTTCAACCTCCGCAGGGCGACGGGAGCAGTACTTC,CASSSTSAGRREQYF
NA,NA,TRBJ1-1,TRBV28,13,TGTGCCAGCACCCCCTCGGGGGTCACTGAAGCTTTCTTT,CASTPSGVTEAFF
few,NA,TRBJ2-1,TRBV19,16,TGTGCCAGTAGTATAGCCCAGGGGAGCTCCTACAATGAGCAGTTCTTC,CASSIAQGSSYNEQFF
NA,TRBD1,TRBJ1-5,TRBV28,16,TGTGCCAGCAGTAACCGGGACAGCGGCTACAATCAGCCCCAGCATTTT,CASSNRDSGYNQPQHF
NA,NA,TRBJ2-3,TRBV18,13,TGTGCCAGCTCACCACGGGGAGGAGATACGCAGTATTTT,CASSPRGGDTQYF
NA,TRBD2,TRBJ2-1,TRBV3-1/TRBV3-2,16,TGTGCCAGCAGCCCATTTTCGGCTAGCGGTCACAATGAGCAGTTCTTC,CASSPFSASGHNEQFF
NA,TRBD2,TRBJ2-7,TRBV10-2,14,TGCGCCAGCAGCCCCGGGACTAGCGGCTACGAGCAGTACTTC,CASSPGTSGYEQYF
NA,NA,TRBJ2-1,TRBV5-1,14,TGCGCCAGCAGCTCCCAAGCGACCAACAATGAGCAGTTCTTC,CASSSQATNNEQFF